The sequence of this TCR beta chain was determined in a study of lymphopenia after photon versus proton radiotherapy. Points from the study as a whole: Authors raise, but do not show, better survival with proton therapy.

Assay used: immunoSEQ multiplex PCR; TCRdb lists only in-frame clones, some missing. This sample yields some 42,000 clones, of which about four fifths are seen a single time; 20% to 25% belongs to the top ten. Regarding this clone: Antigen specificity is unknown.

This receptor was identified in a woman in her seventies with pancreatic cancer. The specimen comprised peripheral blood, sampled from a patient treated with proton-based radiotherapy.

CDR3 DNA sequence: TGTGCCAGCAGCCTGAGTCAGAACACAGATACGCAGTATTTT. Translating gives CASSLSQNTDTQYF. The chain carries TRBV7-9 and TRBJ2-3; no reliable D call. Germline V gene data show CDR1 as SEHNR and CDR2 as FQNEAQ (reference sequence). The CDR3 spans 14 residues. V lost 5 bases to trimming and J lost 2 bases, with 11 bases between them.